This T cell receptor beta chain stems from a study of CD8+ T cells in alopecia areata. Findings and caveats of the study: During tofacitinib treatment, many expanded lesional clones remained in scalp and blood. Clonality in the scalp and expanded CD8+ clones ranked among the top 100 were significantly decreased by tofacitinib.

Isolated RNA was reverse transcribed into cDNA used as the sequencing template. Here immunoSEQ multiplex PCR was the method, and the copy in TCRdb shows in-frame clones only, minus some. The sample records under 150,000 clones, 82% being singletons. Remarks on this clone: Its antigen is not identified.

Germline loops: CDR1 SGHKS, CDR2 YYEKEE (reference sequence). The CDR3 runs to 13 residues. The V gene lost 7 bases and the J gene lost 2 bases, with 10 bases spanning the gap. Treatment in this sample: oral pan-JAK inhibitor, 5-10 mg twice daily. Sample: CD8+ T cells sorted from blood, taken at week 4, from a patient treated with tofacitinib. The receptor's source is a human donor with alopecia areata. The chain recombines TRBV5-5 with TRBJ2-1; D is unclear. The CDR3 DNA sequence: TGTGCCAGCCTCCTCGAGACCTACAATGAGCAGTTCTTC. Its translation: CASLLETYNEQFF.